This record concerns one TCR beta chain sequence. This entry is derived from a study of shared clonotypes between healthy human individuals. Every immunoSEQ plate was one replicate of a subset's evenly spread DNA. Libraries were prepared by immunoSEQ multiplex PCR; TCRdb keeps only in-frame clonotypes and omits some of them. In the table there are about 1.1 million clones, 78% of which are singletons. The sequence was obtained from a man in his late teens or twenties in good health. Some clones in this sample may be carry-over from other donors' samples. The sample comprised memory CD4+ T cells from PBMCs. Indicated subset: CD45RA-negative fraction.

The DNA for the CDR3 is TGCGCCAGCAGCCCCCAGGAAAACTATGGCTACACCTTC. Its translation: CASSPQENYGYTF. The chain has TRBV5-1 and TRBJ1-2; no firm D call. CDR1 is SGHRS and CDR2 is YFSETQ in the germline V gene. This CDR3 has 13 residues. V lost 4 bases and J lost 2, with 9 bases in between.